This passage covers 11 T cell receptor beta chains from one sample sequenced in a study of blood T cell repertoires in COVID-19. Libraries were prepared by immunoSEQ multiplex PCR; TCRdb keeps only in-frame clonotypes and omits some of them. The data hold around 26,000 clones, with roughly nine tenths observed a single time. The source material was peripheral blood. The source of these receptors is a human donor with active COVID-19. The donor label of this sample is uncertain.

V gene TRBV30 combines with J gene TRBJ2-5, with D possibly TRBD2 on 6 matching bases. The V end lost 6 bases, the J end lost 13 bases, and 18 bases lay between the germline ends. The CDR3 loop spans 11 amino acids. Germline assignment: CDR1 GTSNPN and CDR2 SVGIG (reference sequence). CDR3 sequence (DNA): TGTGCCTGCACGCGGGGTCGGCTACTGTACTTC. Protein product: CACTRGRLLYF. The full variable domain, rest sourced from reference TRBV30 and TRBJ2-5, is SQTIHQWPATLVQPVGSPLSLECTVEGTSNPNLYWYRQAAGRGLQLLFYSVGIGQISSEVPQNLSASRPQDRQFILSSKKLLLSDSGFYLCACTRGRLLYFGPGTRLLVL.

The genes are TRBV5-1 and TRBJ2-5, with 7 bases that match TRBD1. The ends lost 2 bases at V and 5 bases at J; junction bases unmatched: 9. In germline, CDR1 is SGHRS, CDR2 YFSETQ. This CDR3 is 15 amino acids long. The CDR3 DNA sequence: TGCGCCAGCAGCTTACAGGGGCAGGTATCGGAGACCCAGTACTTC. As protein: CASSLQGQVSETQYF. The full variable domain, rest sourced from reference TRBV5-1 and TRBJ2-5, is KAGVTQTPRYLIKTRGQQVTLSCSPISGHRSVSWYQQTPGQGLQFLFEYFSETQRNKGNFPGRFSGRQFSNSRSEMNVSTLELGDSALYLCASSLQGQVSETQYFGPGTRLLVL.

This sequence joins TRBV19 and TRBJ2-7; TRBD1 is a possible D gene (5 bases). Germline CDR1 and CDR2: LNHDA and SQIVND (reference sequence). The CDR3 loop spans 13 amino acids. Trimming shortened V by 5 bases and J by 7 bases, and 15 bases separated the two germline ends. CDR3 coding DNA: TGTGCCAGTAGTTTTAGAGGCAGGGATGAGCAGTACTTC. Its protein is CASSFRGRDEQYF.

The rearrangement joins TRBV9 to TRBJ2-7, with a weak D call TRBD2 (6 bases). V was trimmed by 4 bases and J by 3 bases, leaving 17 bases between them. Germline lookup yields CDR1 SGDLS and CDR2 YYNGEE. The CDR3 covers 15 residues. CDR3 nucleotides: TGTGCCAGCAGCCCAGCTGGGGGGTTTTTCTACGAGCAGTACTTC. Residues: CASSPAGGFFYEQYF.

The CDR3: CASSQGEFF. The CDR3 region has the DNA TGCGCCAGCAGCCAGGGGGAGTTCTTC. The rearrangement uses TRBV5-1 and TRBJ2-1; TRBD1 agrees at 7 bases. Germline V lookup: CDR1 SGHRS, CDR2 YFSETQ. The CDR3 has 9 amino acids. Germline trimming cut 4 bases from V and 14 bases from J; bases unmatched to any gene: 0. The full variable domain, rest sourced from reference TRBV5-1 and TRBJ2-1, is KAGVTQTPRYLIKTRGQQVTLSCSPISGHRSVSWYQQTPGQGLQFLFEYFSETQRNKGNFPGRFSGRQFSNSRSEMNVSTLELGDSALYLCASSQGEFFGPGTRLTVL.

The chain links TRBV19 to TRBJ1-2, with TRBD1 as a possible D gene (6 bases). V dropped 1 base and J dropped 8 bases, with 14 bases sitting between them. The CDR3 totals 14 residues. Germline-derived CDR1 and CDR2 are LNHDA and SQIVND (reference sequence). The CDR3 coding sequence is TGTGCCAGTAGTATAGGTAGGACAGTCCACGGCTACACCTTC. It codes for CASSIGRTVHGYTF.

V is TRBV28 and J is TRBJ2-7; 9 bases line up with TRBD1. The CDR3 is 14 residues long. CDR1 is MDHEN and CDR2 is SYDVKM in the germline V gene. Trimming at V came to 5 bases and at J to 1 base, leaving 3 bases not matched to a gene. The CDR3 here is CASSETGGSYEQYF. The CDR3 DNA follows: TGTGCCAGCAGTGAGACAGGGGGGTCCTACGAGCAGTACTTC.

V usage is TRBV12-5 and J usage is TRBJ1-2; D gene ambiguous. The germline V gene encodes CDR1 LGHNT and CDR2 FRNRAP. The CDR3 has 15 amino acids. V lost 6 bases and J lost 3, with 17 bases in between. The CDR3 loop reads CASGPPGSGYYGYTF. CDR3 nucleotides: TGTGCTAGTGGCCCCCCCGGCAGCGGGTACTATGGCTACACCTTC.

V usage is TRBV4-1 and J usage is TRBJ2-7; 8 nucleotides line up with TRBD2. The germline V gene encodes CDR1 MGHRA and CDR2 YSYEKL. With V trimmed by 4 bases and J by 6 bases, 11 bases remained unmatched. The CDR3 totals 15 residues. The CDR3 is CASSRPGLGSGEQYF. The CDR3 DNA reads as TGCGCCAGCAGCCGGCCGGGACTAGGGTCTGGCGAGCAGTACTTC.

The chain is built from TRBV7-3 and TRBJ2-1; TRBD2 aligns across 8 bases. Looked up from germline, CDR1 is SGHTA and CDR2 is FQGTGA. With V trimmed by 8 bases and J by 7 bases, 10 bases remained unmatched. This CDR3 is built from 14 residues. The CDR3 DNA reads as TGTGCCAGCTCCCCAGGAGCGGGAGTTAATGAGCAGTTCTTC. Its protein product is CASSPGAGVNEQFF.

The rearrangement joins TRBV14 to TRBJ2-1; a weak D match, TRBD1 (5 bases). Trimming pared 1 base from V and 8 bases from J, leaving 12 bases between. CDR3 length equals 14 residues. Germline-derived CDR1 and CDR2 are SGHDN and FVKESK. In DNA, the CDR3 is TGTGCCAGCAGCCAAGGCCAGGGTTTCGATGAGCAGTTCTTC. It translates to CASSQGQGFDEQFF.